Following are 15 T cell receptor beta chains from one sample sequenced in a study of shared clonotypes between healthy human individuals. The naive CD8 population came from CD45RO-negative cells selected for CCR7, without terminally differentiated effector memory CD45RA+ cells. Method: immunoSEQ multiplex PCR; TCRdb's copy keeps in-frame clones and lacks some. The table has some 2.1 million clones, roughly 93% seen once; the top ten hold approximately 1.6%. The sample comprised naive CD8+ T cells from PBMCs. Source of these receptors: a man in his late teens or twenties in good health. Some clones in this sample may be carry-over from other donors' samples.

Details on this clone: Different DNA sequences within this sample yield the same CDR3. The CDR3 protein is CASSLVGGPGELFF. CDR3 bases: TGTGCCAGCAGCTTAGTGGGGGGTCCCGGGGAGCTGTTTTTT. The chain couples TRBV7-9 to TRBJ2-2, with D perhaps matching TRBD2 (6 bases). The germline V and J ends were trimmed by 1 base and 6 bases, with 9 bases remaining between them. The length of the CDR3 is 14 residues. CDR1 is SEHNR and CDR2 is FQNEAQ in the germline V gene (reference sequence).

V is TRBV28 and J is TRBJ2-1, with a tentative D call TRBD2 (6 bases). The V gene lost 10 bases and the J gene lost 2 bases, with 21 bases spanning the gap. CDR1 and CDR2 from the germline V gene are MDHEN and SYDVKM. The CDR3 loop spans 16 amino acids. CDR3 DNA sequence: TGTGCCATCAACCCTGGGGGGAGGAAGGCCTACAATGAGCAGTTCTTC. The encoded protein is CAINPGGRKAYNEQFF.

The V and J genes are TRBV30 and TRBJ1-3, with 8 bases identical to TRBD1. Germline assignment: CDR1 GTSNPN and CDR2 SVGIG (reference sequence). With V trimmed by 2 bases and J by 4 bases, 10 bases remained unmatched. This CDR3 has 16 residues. The CDR3 DNA follows: TGTGCCTGGAGTCCCGGACAGGGAGGATTGGGAAACACCATATATTTT. This codes for CAWSPGQGGLGNTIYF.

J is TRBJ1-2 and V is TRBV28, with a tentative D call TRBD1 (5 bases). Trimming took off 6 bases at V and 4 bases at J, with 18 bases between the two ends. The CDR3 length is 15 residues. Looked up from germline, CDR1 is MDHEN and CDR2 is SYDVKM. The CDR3 DNA reads TGTGCCAGCAGGCTAACCGGGGCTGCGAGCTATGGCTACACCTTC. It yields the protein CASRLTGAASYGYTF.

This chain joins TRBV11-2 and TRBJ2-7; 8 bases align to TRBD2. Germline loops: CDR1 SGHAT, CDR2 FQNNGV. This CDR3 region has 15 residues. With 5 bases clipped from V and 3 bases from J, the junction kept 9 bases outside the gene matches. CDR3 in amino acids: CASSGLTGRGYEQYF. DNA for the CDR3: TGTGCCAGCAGCGGATTGACCGGGAGGGGCTACGAGCAGTACTTC.

The CDR3 sequence: CASSLVGGANVLTF. For the CDR3, the DNA is TGTGCCAGCAGCTTAGTGGGTGGGGCCAACGTCCTGACTTTC. The gene calls are TRBV7-9 and TRBJ2-6, with D unresolved. This CDR3 has 14 residues. The V gene lost 1 base and the J gene lost 3 bases, with 4 bases spanning the gap. Germline V CDR1 and CDR2: SEHNR, FQNEAQ (reference sequence). Full variable domain (outside the CDR3, taken from reference TRBV7-9 and TRBJ2-6): DTGVSQNPRHKITKRGQNVTFRCDPISEHNRLYWYRQTLGQGPEFLTYFQNEAQLEKSRLLSDRFSAERPKGSFSTLEIQRTEQGDSAMYLCASSLVGGANVLTFGAGSRLTVL.

CDR3 in amino acids: CASSIMAGQQPQHF. The DNA for the CDR3 is TGTGCCAGTAGTATTATGGCGGGACAGCAGCCCCAGCATTTT. The genes are TRBV19 and TRBJ1-5; 7 nucleotides line up with TRBD1. CDR3 length: 14 residues. CDR1 and CDR2 from the germline V gene are LNHDA and SQIVND (reference sequence). Unmatched junction bases numbered 6, after V lost 3 bases and J lost 7 bases.

This sequence joins TRBV28 and TRBJ2-1, with D perhaps TRBD2 (6 bases). The CDR3 loop spans 15 amino acids. Trimming stripped 6 bases from V and 0 bases from J, with 12 bases between. Germline CDR1 reads MDHEN; CDR2 reads SYDVKM. The CDR3 nucleotides are TGTGCCAGCAGGGGGACTCCGAGCTCCTACAATGAGCAGTTCTTC. This gives the protein CASRGTPSSYNEQFF.

On this clone itself: Other DNA sequences in this sample translate to the same CDR3. V usage is TRBV10-3 and J usage is TRBJ2-1; 10 bases align to TRBD2. Germline V gives CDR1 ENHRY, CDR2 SYGVKD. This CDR3 is built from 16 residues. With 0 bases clipped from V and 4 bases from J, the junction kept 3 bases outside the gene matches. The CDR3 nucleotides are TGTGCCATCAGTGAGTCACTAGCGGGGAGTTACAATGAGCAGTTCTTC. This translates into CAISESLAGSYNEQFF.

The chain links TRBV11-2 to TRBJ1-2; D possibly corresponds to TRBD1 (6 bases). V lost 8 bases, J lost 4 bases, and 17 bases lay in between. The germline V gene has CDR1 SGHAT and CDR2 FQNNGV. This CDR3 is built from 14 residues. CDR3 bases: TGTGCCAGCGGATACCGGGACATCTCCTATGGCTACACCTTC. Translating it yields CASGYRDISYGYTF.

The chain links TRBV29-1 to TRBJ1-1; D is ambiguous. This CDR3 is built from 10 residues. CDR1 SQVTM and CDR2 ANQGSEA come from the germline V gene. Deletions cut 6 bases from V and 10 bases from J, with 12 bases between. The CDR3 DNA follows: TGCAGCGTGGACGATAGGGCAGCTTTCTTT. This encodes CSVDDRAAFF.

This chain uses TRBV27 with TRBJ2-1, with a weak D call TRBD2 (5 bases). Trimming took 8 bases from V and 6 from J, leaving 11 bases between them. CDR1 MNHEY and CDR2 SMNVEV come from the germline V gene (reference sequence). This CDR3 contains 12 residues. CDR3 in DNA: TGTGCCAGCTTCTCGGGGTCCAATGAGCAGTTCTTC. Amino acids: CASFSGSNEQFF.

V usage is TRBV5-6 and J usage is TRBJ1-1; no clear D. CDR3 length equals 13 residues. The V and J ends lost 4 bases and 0 bases respectively, with 7 bases between them. Germline CDR1 reads SGHDT; CDR2 reads YYEEEE. The CDR3 reads CASSVALNTEAFF. The CDR3 DNA is TGTGCCAGCAGCGTGGCCTTGAACACTGAAGCTTTCTTT.

J is TRBJ1-2 and V is TRBV30; 9 nucleotides align to TRBD1. The CDR3 spans 16 residues. Germline loops: CDR1 GTSNPN, CDR2 SVGIG (reference sequence). J lost 4 bases, V lost 5 bases, and 14 bases had no gene match. The CDR3 DNA sequence: TGTGCCTGGTGGACGACAGGGGGGTATTCAAGCTATGGCTACACCTTC. Protein sequence: CAWWTTGGYSSYGYTF.

The V call is TRBV30, the J call TRBJ2-7; possible D gene TRBD2, 7 bases. V was clipped by 4 bases and J by 6 bases, with 13 bases between them. Germline CDR1 and CDR2: GTSNPN and SVGIG (reference sequence). The CDR3 is 12 amino acids. CDR3 bases: TGTGCCTGGACCCGGGGGGCCAGCGAGCAGTACTTC. It specifies CAWTRGASEQYF.